These 32 T cell receptor beta chains originate from one sample sequenced in a study of shared clonotypes between healthy human individuals (dated by TCRdb to about 2020). Library construction relied on the immunoSEQ multiplex PCR assay. Not all clones reach the TCRdb copy of this immuneACCESS table, which keeps in-frame sequences only. Checked studies attribute under half of the gap to unresolved V genes and leave the rest unexplained. This sample comprises 2 million to 2.5 million clones, approximately 96% of them detected only once. The ten biggest clones cover roughly 0.13% of the sample. The sequencing input was naive CD4+ T cells sorted from blood. The cell subset or site label of this sample denotes: CD45RA+ positively selected. The receptor set was obtained from a man between 18 and 35 years old in good health.

This chain uses TRBV11-2 with TRBJ2-3, with 7 positions matching TRBD2. The CDR3 has 14 amino acids. Losses at the gene ends were 5 bases for V and 3 bases for J; bases not matched to a gene: 5. CDR1 and CDR2 (germline): SGHAT, FQNNGV. The CDR3 DNA sequence: TGTGCCAGCAGCACCCGTAGCGGGACAGATACGCAGTATTTT. Translated: CASSTRSGTDTQYF. The whole variable domain, remainder taken from reference TRBV11-2 and TRBJ2-3, is EAGVAQSPRYKIIEKRQSVAFWCNPISGHATLYWYQQILGQGPKLLIQFQNNGVVDDSQLPKDRFSAERLKGVDSTLKIQPAKLEDSAVYLCASSTRSGTDTQYFGPGTRLTVL.

This chain uses TRBV19 with TRBJ2-5; D ambiguous. The germline CDR1 and CDR2 sequences are LNHDA and SQIVND (reference sequence). Trimming stripped 3 bases from V and 2 bases from J, with 10 bases between. This CDR3 has 14 residues. The CDR3 spells CASSMLGSQETQYF. CDR3 in DNA: TGTGCCAGTAGTATGCTAGGGTCACAAGAGACCCAGTACTTC.

On this clone: The sample contains more than one DNA sequence encoding this CDR3. The chain uses TRBV6-6 and TRBJ1-4; no firm D call. Trimming removed 5 bases at V and 2 bases at J, with 3 bases between. Germline V lookup: CDR1 MNHNY, CDR2 SVGAGI (reference sequence). The CDR3 runs 12 residues. For the CDR3, the DNA is TGTGCCAGCAGTGTGACTAATGAAAAACTGTTTTTT. Translation: CASSVTNEKLFF.

This clone was found once. The chain has TRBV7-2 and TRBJ1-5; D is uncertain. Looked up from germline, CDR1 is SGHTA and CDR2 is FQGNSA. The CDR3 totals 13 residues. V shed 4 bases and J shed 5 bases, with 9 bases lying between them. The CDR3 loop is CASSYARDQPQHF. The CDR3 bases are TGTGCCAGCAGCTACGCACGGGATCAGCCCCAGCATTTT.

The chain carries TRBV9 and TRBJ1-2, with TRBD1 as a possible D gene (5 bases). This CDR3 contains 15 residues. The germline V and J ends were trimmed by 3 bases and 4 bases, with 16 bases remaining between them. Germline V gives CDR1 SGDLS, CDR2 YYNGEE. In DNA form, the CDR3 reads TGTGCCAGCAGCGCCGGTCGGGACTCAATCTATGGCTACACCTTC. It codes for CASSAGRDSIYGYTF.

The chain employs TRBV18 and TRBJ2-7; 7 nucleotides align to TRBD1. The germline gives CDR1 KGHSH, CDR2 LQKENI. This CDR3 comprises 13 residues. Trimming took 5 bases from V and 3 from J; bases not matched to a gene: 4. CDR3 in amino acids: CASSEGTVYEQYF. DNA of the CDR3: TGTGCCAGCTCAGAAGGGACAGTCTACGAGCAGTACTTC.

The V call is TRBV4-3, the J call TRBJ2-7; TRBD2 matches at 7 bases. The CDR3 has 13 residues. The germline gives CDR1 LGHNA, CDR2 YSLEER. The J segment lost 7 bases and the V segment lost 1 base, leaving 4 bases of the junction unmatched. The CDR3 nucleotides read TGCGCCAGCAGCCAAGCTCCCGGGAGGGAGCAGTACTTC. This codes for CASSQAPGREQYF.

The V gene is TRBV9, the J gene TRBJ2-2; 13 bases agree with TRBD2. The J segment lost 6 bases and the V segment lost 4 bases, leaving 3 bases of the junction unmatched. The CDR3 has 15 residues. Per the germline V gene, CDR1 is SGDLS and CDR2 is YYNGEE. The chain's CDR3 is CASSIGTSGAGELFF. CDR3 nucleotide sequence: TGTGCCAGCAGCATTGGGACTAGCGGGGCCGGGGAGCTGTTTTTT.

As to this clone: Other DNA sequences of this sample code for an identical CDR3. The CDR3 loop reads CASSLRTGVNTGELFF. In DNA, the CDR3 is TGCGCCAGCAGCTTACGCACGGGGGTAAACACCGGGGAGCTGTTTTTT. The J gene is TRBJ2-2, the V gene TRBV5-1, with TRBD2 as a possible D gene (6 bases). This CDR3 has 16 amino acids. Germline V gene lookup returns CDR1 SGHRS and CDR2 YFSETQ. Trimming left V 2 bases short and J 2 bases short, with 13 bases between.

J is TRBJ1-3 and V is TRBV6-1, with D unclear. V lost 1 base, J lost 2 bases, and 9 bases lay in between. The CDR3 has 15 residues. CDR1 and CDR2 from the germline V gene are MNHNS and SASEGT. CDR3 coding DNA: TGTGCCAGCAGTGAAGTTAGTATCGCTGGAAACACCATATATTTT. Translated, it gives CASSEVSIAGNTIYF.

The chain couples TRBV5-6 to TRBJ2-5, with D perhaps matching TRBD1 or TRBD2 (6 bases each). The V gene lost 4 bases and the J gene lost 2 bases, with 18 bases spanning the gap. The germline V gene has CDR1 SGHDT and CDR2 YYEEEE. The CDR3 sequence is 16 residues long. The chain's CDR3 is CASSPGGRGWQETQYF. In DNA, the CDR3 is TGTGCCAGCAGCCCCGGGGGTAGGGGGTGGCAAGAGACCCAGTACTTC. The full variable domain, rest sourced from reference TRBV5-6 and TRBJ2-5, is DAGVTQSPTHLIKTRGQQVTLRCSPKSGHDTVSWYQQALGQGPQFIFQYYEEEERQRGNFPDRFSGHQFPNYSSELNVNALLLGDSALYLCASSPGGRGWQETQYFGPGTRLLVL.

The chain recombines TRBV6-5 with TRBJ2-1; D may match TRBD1 or TRBD2 (6 bases each). CDR1 is MNHEY and CDR2 is SVGAGI in the germline V gene. Deletions cut 6 bases from V and 11 bases from J, with 14 bases between. There are 12 residues in the CDR3. CDR3 sequence: CASRGGGRKQFF. The CDR3 bases are TGTGCCAGCAGAGGAGGGGGGAGGAAGCAGTTCTTC.

V gene TRBV5-1 combines with J gene TRBJ1-4; D is possibly TRBD1 (5 bases). This CDR3 contains 16 residues. The V gene lost 3 bases and the J gene lost 4 bases, with 16 bases spanning the gap. The germline CDR1 and CDR2 sequences are SGHRS and YFSETQ. The CDR3 region is CASSSGGTDRNEKLFF. The CDR3 nucleotides read TGCGCCAGCAGCTCCGGGGGGACGGACCGTAATGAAAAACTGTTTTTT.

This chain joins TRBV5-3 and TRBJ1-2; no firm D call. TRBV5-3 is an ORF, and what it does is uncertain. The V end was cut by 4 bases, the J end by 5 bases, with 18 bases between. This CDR3 is 15 amino acids long. The CDR3 DNA sequence: TGTGCCAGAAGCACTACGGAGGACGTGGGGTATGGCTACACCTTC. This encodes CARSTTEDVGYGYTF.

The chain carries TRBV5-1 and TRBJ1-1; TRBD1 agrees at 12 bases. Germline V lookup: CDR1 SGHRS, CDR2 YFSETQ. Trimming removed 5 bases from V and 6 bases from J; junction bases left unmatched: 5. The length of the CDR3 is 14 residues. This CDR3 reads CASRRGQGAAEAFF. Here the CDR3 DNA reads TGCGCCAGCAGGCGGGGACAGGGGGCCGCTGAAGCTTTCTTT.

The rearrangement links TRBV7-2 to TRBJ1-6; 9 positions agree with TRBD1. After removal of 5 bases from V and 8 bases from J, the junction contained 7 bases not matched to a gene. CDR1 is SGHTA, CDR2 FQGNSA, per germline. This CDR3 region has 15 residues. The chain's CDR3 is CASSPGQGSHSPLHF. The CDR3 DNA sequence: TGTGCCAGCAGCCCAGGACAGGGGAGTCATTCACCCCTCCACTTT.

The V call is TRBV7-3, the J call TRBJ2-1, with D possibly being TRBD1 (5 bases). CDR1 SGHTA and CDR2 FQGTGA come from the germline V gene. The V end lost 5 bases, the J end lost 4 bases, and 12 bases lay between the germline ends. CDR3 length: 14 amino acids. Here the CDR3 reads CASSPGQFYNEQFF. Written as DNA, the CDR3 is TGTGCCAGCAGCCCCGGACAATTTTACAATGAGCAGTTCTTC.

This chain links TRBV5-4 with TRBJ2-5; 10 bases agree with TRBD2. The V segment lost 6 bases and the J segment 2 bases; nucleotides outside the gene matches: 7. CDR3 length: 15 amino acids. Germline CDR1 SGHNT, CDR2 YYREEE (reference sequence). The CDR3 protein is CASTSGGPAQETQYF. Here the CDR3 DNA reads TGTGCCAGCACTAGCGGGGGCCCCGCACAAGAGACCCAGTACTTC.

The V and J genes are TRBV6-5 and TRBJ2-7; tentative D call: TRBD1 (8 bases). Trimming took 6 bases from V and 1 from J, leaving 16 bases between them. Germline-derived CDR1 and CDR2 are MNHEY and SVGAGI. The CDR3 totals 15 residues. CDR3 in DNA: TGTGCCAGCAGGAGGGAGGGACAGGTTTCCTACGAGCAGTACTTC. This gives the protein CASRREGQVSYEQYF.

V usage is TRBV10-3 and J usage is TRBJ2-3; D could derive from TRBD1 or TRBD2 (6 bases each). The CDR3 is 15 residues long. Germline CDR1 is ENHRY and CDR2 is SYGVKD. Between the trimmed V and J ends, which lost 0 bases and 2 bases, there was a span of 9 bases. For the CDR3, the DNA is TGTGCCATCAGTGAGTCTCGGGGGCCCACAGATACGCAGTATTTT. Translating gives CAISESRGPTDTQYF.

The V and J genes are TRBV6-1 and TRBJ2-3; the match to TRBD2 covers 7 bases. J gave up 8 bases and V 3 bases, and 11 bases lay outside the gene matches. This CDR3 is built from 15 residues. Germline CDR1 MNHNS, CDR2 SASEGT. In nucleotides, the CDR3 is TGTGCCAGCAGTGAGATAGCGGAGGCGGGAGTTACGCAGTATTTT. Translation: CASSEIAEAGVTQYF.

The chain uses TRBV4-1 and TRBJ1-5, with a tentative D call TRBD1 (6 bases). Germline lookup yields CDR1 MGHRA and CDR2 YSYEKL. Trimming left V 1 base short and J 7 bases short, with 14 bases between. There are 15 residues in the CDR3. This chain's CDR3 is CASSQGQQGEQPQHF. CDR3 in DNA: TGCGCCAGCAGCCAAGGTCAACAGGGCGAGCAGCCCCAGCATTTT.

The chain is built from TRBV27 and TRBJ1-6; no clear D gene. Trimming removed 6 bases from V and 0 bases from J, with 6 bases in between. This CDR3 has 14 amino acids. Per the germline V gene, CDR1 is MNHEY and CDR2 is SMNVEV (reference sequence). The CDR3 reads CASRYTSYNSPLHF. The CDR3 region has the DNA TGTGCCAGCAGGTACACCTCCTATAATTCACCCCTCCACTTT.

The CDR3 DNA sequence: TGTGCCAGCAGCAGGGGTCGGATCCTGAACACTGAAGCTTTCTTT. It encodes CASSRGRILNTEAFF. The chain is built from TRBV5-6 and TRBJ1-1; tentative D call: TRBD1 (5 bases). The CDR3 spans 15 residues. The germline CDR1 and CDR2 sequences are SGHDT and YYEEEE. V shed 4 bases and J shed 0 bases, with 13 bases lying between them.

Comment on this clone: This sample also contains other DNA sequences that code for the same CDR3. The chain carries TRBV9 and TRBJ1-2; 8 bases are a match to TRBD1. V lost 3 bases and J lost 5; bases outside the gene matches: 0. The CDR3 consists of 12 residues. CDR1 and CDR2 from the germline V gene are SGDLS and YYNGEE. The CDR3 DNA follows: TGTGCCAGCAGCGGGACAGGGTATGGCTACACCTTC. This translates into CASSGTGYGYTF.

The genes are TRBV30 and TRBJ1-2; D perhaps matches TRBD1 (5 bases). Looked up from germline, CDR1 is GTSNPN and CDR2 is SVGIG (reference sequence). V was shortened by 2 bases and J by 7 bases, with 17 bases between the two germline ends. The CDR3 covers 14 residues. In DNA form, the CDR3 reads TGTGCCTGGAGTCGGGGGGGACTGGCGTTTGGCTACACCTTC. It yields the protein CAWSRGGLAFGYTF.

The V gene is TRBV5-1, the J gene TRBJ1-2, with D hard to call. The CDR3 is made up of 14 amino acids. V was trimmed by 0 bases and J by 4 bases, leaving 10 bases between them. CDR1 SGHRS and CDR2 YFSETQ come from the germline V gene. The CDR3 sequence: CASSLVQTGYGYTF. CDR3 bases: TGCGCCAGCAGCTTGGTACAAACTGGCTATGGCTACACCTTC.

V is TRBV28 and J is TRBJ1-2; D perhaps matches TRBD1 (5 bases). Trimming removed 5 bases at V and 4 bases at J, with 17 bases between. CDR1 MDHEN and CDR2 SYDVKM come from the germline V gene. This CDR3 region has 15 residues. The CDR3 sequence: CASSLPDSLIYGYTF. CDR3 nucleotide sequence: TGTGCCAGCAGTCTACCCGACAGCTTAATCTATGGCTACACCTTC.

The genes are TRBV5-1 and TRBJ1-2, with D tentatively TRBD1 (5 bases). Trimming removed 0 bases at V and 0 bases at J, with 12 bases between. Germline lookup yields CDR1 SGHRS and CDR2 YFSETQ. The CDR3 extends over 16 amino acids. CDR3 region: CASSLASQGTNYGYTF. The CDR3 nucleotides read TGCGCCAGCAGCTTGGCTTCCCAGGGAACTAACTATGGCTACACCTTC.

This clone was detected only once. Other nucleotide sequences from this sample produce the same CDR3. This chain joins TRBV4-2 and TRBJ2-3; D unclear. This CDR3 region has 15 residues. The germline V gene encodes CDR1 LGHNA and CDR2 YNFKEQ. Trimming shortened V by 0 bases and J by 1 base, and 8 bases separated the two germline ends. The CDR3 nucleotides read TGTGCCAGCAGCCAAGAATTAGCCGGCACAGATACGCAGTATTTT. Translated: CASSQELAGTDTQYF.

The V and J genes are TRBV5-6 and TRBJ2-7; 7 bases are a match to TRBD2. V dropped 4 bases and J dropped 5; count of bases not matched to a gene: 12. Looked up from germline, CDR1 is SGHDT and CDR2 is YYEEEE. This CDR3 contains 15 residues. The chain's CDR3 is CASSTQTGRLNEQYF. As DNA, the CDR3 is TGTGCCAGCAGCACCCAAACCGGGAGGCTGAACGAGCAGTACTTC.

The rearrangement joins TRBV7-2 to TRBJ2-7; 7 bases line up with TRBD2. The CDR3 is 14 amino acids. Germline V gives CDR1 SGHTA, CDR2 FQGNSA. The junction had 6 bases not matched to a gene; V was cut back by 5 bases and J by 2 bases. In nucleotides, the CDR3 is TGTGCCAGCAGCCCAACAGCGGGACCCTACGAGCAGTACTTC. It is translated as CASSPTAGPYEQYF.